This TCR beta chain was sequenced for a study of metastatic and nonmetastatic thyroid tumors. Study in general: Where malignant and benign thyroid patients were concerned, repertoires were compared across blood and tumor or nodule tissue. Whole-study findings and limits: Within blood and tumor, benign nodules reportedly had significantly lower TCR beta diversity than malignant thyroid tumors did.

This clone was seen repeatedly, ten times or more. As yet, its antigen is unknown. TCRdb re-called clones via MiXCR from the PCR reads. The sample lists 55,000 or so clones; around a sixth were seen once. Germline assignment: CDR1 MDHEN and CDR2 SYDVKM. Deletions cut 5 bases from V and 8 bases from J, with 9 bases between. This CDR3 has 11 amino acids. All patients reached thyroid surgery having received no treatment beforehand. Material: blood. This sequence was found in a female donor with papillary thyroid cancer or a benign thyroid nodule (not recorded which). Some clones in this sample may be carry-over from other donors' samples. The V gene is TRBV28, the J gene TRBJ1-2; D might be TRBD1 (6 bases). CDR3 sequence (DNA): TGTGCCAGCAGTATAGGGGGGGGCTACACCTTC. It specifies CASSIGGGYTF.